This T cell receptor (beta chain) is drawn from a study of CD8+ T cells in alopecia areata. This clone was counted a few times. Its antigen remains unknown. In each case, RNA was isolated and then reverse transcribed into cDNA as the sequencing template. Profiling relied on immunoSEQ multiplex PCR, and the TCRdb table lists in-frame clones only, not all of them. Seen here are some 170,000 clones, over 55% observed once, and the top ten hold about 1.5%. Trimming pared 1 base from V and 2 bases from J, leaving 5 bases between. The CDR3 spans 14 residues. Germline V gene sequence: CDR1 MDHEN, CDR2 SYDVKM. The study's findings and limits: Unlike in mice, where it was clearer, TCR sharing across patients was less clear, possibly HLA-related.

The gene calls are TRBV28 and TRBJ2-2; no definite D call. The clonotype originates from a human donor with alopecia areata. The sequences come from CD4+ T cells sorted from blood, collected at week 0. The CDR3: CASSLFDNTGELFF. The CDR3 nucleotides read TGTGCCAGCAGTTTATTCGATAACACCGGGGAGCTGTTTTTT.